What follows is one TCR beta chain and its context. This clonotype is regarded as large (0.1 to 1%). Its antigen is still unknown. Base qualities are missing; no much larger clone stands one base away. Rearranged TRB sequences spanning V, D and J segments were amplified in a multiplex touch-down PCR with a mixed TRB-A/B primer pool. Illumina adapters and sample indices were attached to the amplicons through two consecutive PCR reactions run with Phusion HS II polymerase. Amplicons were gel-purified using the NucleoSpin Gel and PCR Clean-up kit and were subsequently checked with Qubit and an Agilent 2100 Bioanalyzer. Libraries were sequenced on an Illumina MiSeq using 600-cycle, single-indexed, paired-end runs. Per the source publication's procedure: MiXCR versions 2.12 and 3.0.5 were used to process TRB sequences. Each unique CDR3 nucleotide sequence was treated as one clone, and only productive sequences with two or more reads were kept. Shannon diversity, evenness, clonality (one minus evenness), and alpha-parameterized diversity profiles from alpha 0 to 5 were included as repertoire metrics. The IGoR algorithm was used to compute generation probabilities of clones in paired pre- and post-chemotherapy samples. TCRdb trimmed public reads at Q25 via fastp, called clones via MiXCR and kept in-frame beta chains. Records with the same CDR3 protein are collapsed into one entry carrying the most frequent genes and DNA. TCRdb's processing, not the authors' own work, is the source of the V and J calls. The sample data list over 1,500 distinct CDR3 sequences, and more than 35% of these were observed just once. Around 21% of the sample comes from the top ten.

Genomic DNA extracted from peripheral blood, rather than sorted cells or RNA, was used as the source for amplification of TCR beta rearrangements. These data come from a study of T cell repertoires in aging, cancer and after chemotherapy (dated by TCRdb to the late 2010s). Regarding the complete study: The donors fell into six age groups ranging from 30 or younger to 70 or older, and each group had at least three individuals. In the solid tumor group, the paired samples taken before and after chemotherapy came from brain tumor (glioblastoma) patients given temozolomide-based therapy. In total, the full dataset held 7.5 million to 9.5 million TCR reads. To examine immunoaging and T cell reconstitution after chemotherapy, the study profiled TCR beta repertoires in peripheral blood from healthy donors and cancer patients. A cohort of 220 or so cancer patients (approximately 90 with hematological and 124 with solid cancers) was assembled, and 100 or so healthy donors were included as a reference group. What the authors observed across the whole study: In both cancer cohorts, the median generation probability rose over the chemotherapy interval, which suggests that the repertoire was reconstituted through rebound thymic output. Compared with age-matched healthy donors, untreated patients with hematological or solid cancers had significantly lower TCR diversity and higher clonality in blood. It was noted by the authors that conclusions about immunological memory after chemotherapy cannot be drawn from the repertoire data. In healthy donors, the decline in TCR diversity with age was mainly explained by loss of richness, whereas in cancer patients loss of evenness was also found to contribute.

Cut back by 1 base and 3 bases, the V and J ends lie 10 bases apart. Counted from cysteine to phenylalanine, this CDR3 has 14 amino acids. Kept here is only the CDR3 DNA, which spans 42 bases and is read in frame from base 1. The germline V gene gives CDR1 as SGHDN and CDR2 as FVKESK. This TCR came from a human donor with a solid tumor. Recombination joined TRBV14 with TRBJ2-7; TRBD1 is a weak D gene call, 5 bases matching. Input material: blood. The DNA sequence is given as TGTGCCAGCAGCCAAGGACAGAATTACTACGAGCAGTACTTC. This sequence encodes CASSQGQNYYEQYF.